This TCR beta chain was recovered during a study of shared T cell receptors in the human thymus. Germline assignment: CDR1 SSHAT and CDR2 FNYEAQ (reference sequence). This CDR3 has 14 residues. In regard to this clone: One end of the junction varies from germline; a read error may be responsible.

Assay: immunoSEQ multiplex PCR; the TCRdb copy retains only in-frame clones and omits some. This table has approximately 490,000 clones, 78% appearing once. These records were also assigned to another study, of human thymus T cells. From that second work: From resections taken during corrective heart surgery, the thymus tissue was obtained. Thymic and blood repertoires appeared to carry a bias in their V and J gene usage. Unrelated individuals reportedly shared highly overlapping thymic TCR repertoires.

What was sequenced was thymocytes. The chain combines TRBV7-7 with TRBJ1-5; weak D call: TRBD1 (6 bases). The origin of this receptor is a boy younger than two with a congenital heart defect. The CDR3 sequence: CASSLGQGCQPQHF. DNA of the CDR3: TGTGCTAGCAGCTTAGGTCAGGGGTGTCAGCCCCAGCATTTT.